Sequencing of this T cell receptor beta chain was carried out in a study of regulatory T cells in long-lasting Graves disease. Notes on the study in general: Persistent disease exhibited a predilection for TRBV28, TRBJ1-2 and TRBJ2-5.

Germline loops: CDR1 MGHRA, CDR2 YSYEKL. The CDR3 is 15 amino acids. After removal of 1 base from V and 7 bases from J, the junction contained 5 bases not matched to a gene. For this clonotype: Its antigen is unidentified.

For TCR beta, libraries came from iRepertoire HTBI primers and Arm-PCR of CDR3 regions. TCRdb fed the multiplex PCR reads into MiXCR, producing one record per CDR3 protein. The sample contains 310,000 or so distinct CDR3 sequences, more than 20% of which appear only once. The time point denotes: persistent/refractory GD, antithyroid drugs over 5 years with positive TRAb. After RNA was extracted from PBMCs, the TCR library was made from it. Criteria from the American Thyroid Association guidelines were applied to diagnose Graves' disease. The specimen comprised peripheral blood mononuclear cells (PBMCs), sampled when the disease was refractory, from a patient treated with antithyroid drugs. This chain joins TRBV4-1 and TRBJ1-5; 9 bases match TRBD1. The sequence was obtained from a female donor with Graves disease. The CDR3 protein is CASSQAGTGSQPQHF. DNA for the CDR3: TGCGCCAGCAGCCAAGCCGGGACAGGGTCGCAGCCCCAGCATTTT.